Sequencing of this TCR beta chain was carried out in a study of blood T cell repertoires in COVID-19. Germline lookup yields CDR1 SEHNR and CDR2 FQNEAQ (reference sequence). This CDR3 has 15 amino acids. Trimming cost V 1 base and J 4 bases, with 13 bases left between them. Profiling relied on immunoSEQ multiplex PCR, and the TCRdb table lists in-frame clones only, not all of them. The sample includes 250,000 to 350,000 clones, around 88% of them seen just once. Sequenced material: peripheral blood. The receptor was derived from a man younger than 40 with acute or convalescent COVID-19. V and J are TRBV7-9 and TRBJ1-2, with a weak D call TRBD1 (6 bases). The CDR3 DNA reads TGTGCCAGCAGCTTAGTAGGTGGACAGCGCTATGGCTACACCTTC. It encodes CASSLVGGQRYGYTF.